This T cell receptor beta chain was identified during a study of blood T cell repertoires in COVID-19. Across the whole study: The United States, Italy and Spain were the sources of the acute and convalescent COVID-19 samples. Sources were T cells, B-cell-depleted T cells, or PBMCs; the material itself was cDNA or gDNA.

Original analysis: Counts of nucleated cells, estimated from reference gene primer amplification, were obtained. Measured with immunoSEQ multiplex PCR; TCRdb has only the in-frame clones, and not every one. From that table come the V and J calls and clone size; the DNA was used to work out D and trimming. In the table there are approximately 110,000 clones, roughly 70% of which are singletons. The sample holds a few counts of this clone. The V and J ends lost 4 bases and 3 bases respectively, with 10 bases between them. The CDR3 consists of 13 residues. The V gene's germline CDR1 is KGHSH and CDR2 LQKENI.

V gene TRBV18 combines with J gene TRBJ2-7; D perhaps matches TRBD1 (6 bases). The source is a human donor with acute or convalescent COVID-19. The donor label of this sample is uncertain. The specimen sequenced was peripheral blood. CDR3 protein: CASSQDSLYEQYF. As DNA, the CDR3 is TGTGCCAGCTCACAGGACAGCCTCTACGAGCAGTACTTC.